Described below is a single T cell receptor beta chain sequence and its context. PCR involved 60 Vbeta and 13 Jbeta primers. Assay: immunoSEQ multiplex PCR; the TCRdb copy retains only in-frame clones and omits some. The sample holds 65,000 to 85,000 clones, 86% seen once. This record comes from a study of cytomegalovirus exposure and HLA in healthy donors. The V and J ends lost 5 bases and 0 bases, in that order; junction bases with no gene match: 6. From germline, CDR1 is SEHNR and CDR2 FQNEAQ (reference sequence). CDR3 length: 16 residues. The specimen was PBMCs. The sequence was obtained from a woman between 25 and 40 years old in good health and CMV-seronegative. The rearrangement joins TRBV7-9 to TRBJ1-4; 7 bases are shared with TRBD1. This CDR3 is CASSVFTGATNEKLFF. Written as DNA, the CDR3 is TGTGCCAGCAGCGTCTTCACAGGGGCAACTAATGAAAAACTGTTTTTT.